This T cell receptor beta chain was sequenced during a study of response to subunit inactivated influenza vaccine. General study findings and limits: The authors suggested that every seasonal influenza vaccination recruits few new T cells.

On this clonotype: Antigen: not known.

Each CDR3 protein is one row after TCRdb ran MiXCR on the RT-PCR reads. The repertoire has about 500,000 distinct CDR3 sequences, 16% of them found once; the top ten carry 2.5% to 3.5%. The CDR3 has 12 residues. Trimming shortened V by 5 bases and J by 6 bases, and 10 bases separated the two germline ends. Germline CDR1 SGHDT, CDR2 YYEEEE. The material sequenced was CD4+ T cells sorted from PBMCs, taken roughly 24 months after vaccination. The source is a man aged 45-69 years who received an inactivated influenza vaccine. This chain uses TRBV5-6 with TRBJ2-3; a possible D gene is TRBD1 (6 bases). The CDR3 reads CASRATGDTQYF. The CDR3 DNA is TGTGCCAGCAGGGCAACAGGGGATACGCAGTATTTT.